The T cell receptor (beta chain) under discussion was sequenced for a study of cytomegalovirus exposure and HLA in healthy donors. At the level of the study: A prior study identified 110 million or so unique TCR beta sequences from roughly 170 million T cells. As released early, the data held 80 million to 90 million unique TCRs from HLA-typed donors.

Points from the study as a whole: Under in vitro conditions, three CMV-associated chains were confirmed as specific for CMV antigens. As a later analysis showed, several of the most significant clusters appeared to be linked to common viral pathogens.

Worth noting for this clone: Its matching antigen is unknown.

The V and J ends lost 0 bases and 5 bases respectively, with 17 bases between them. The germline V gene encodes CDR1 KGHSH and CDR2 LQKENI. The CDR3 totals 17 residues. PCR primers comprised 60 Vbeta and 13 Jbeta primers. Sequencing was performed with immunoSEQ multiplex PCR; in TCRdb, only in-frame clones are kept and a portion is missing. The sample lists roughly 150,000 clones, roughly 10% occurring once. Sequenced: PBMCs. The V call is TRBV18, the J call TRBJ2-1; TRBD1 might be the D (7 bases). The origin of this receptor is a middle-aged man in good health and CMV-seronegative. The CDR3 loop reads CASSPPVGGGGNNEQFF. The CDR3 nucleotides read TGTGCCAGCTCACCACCGGTTGGAGGGGGCGGCAACAATGAGCAGTTCTTC.